These 16 T cell receptor beta chains came from one sample sequenced in a study of T cell repertoires in cytomegalovirus infection. MiXCR was run by TCRdb on the reads, yielding one entry per CDR3 protein. The sample has some 280,000 distinct CDR3 sequences, approximately 15% seen once. Sequencing input: PBMCs. The origin of the receptors is a human donor in good health (CMV status not recorded). Some clones in this sample may be carry-over from other donors' samples.

Comments on this clonotype: A much more abundant neighbour one base away suggests this may be a read error. CDR3 region: CASSRGQRSIYTGELFF. In DNA, the CDR3 is TGTGCCAGCAGCAGGGGACAGCGAAGTATCTACACCGGGGAGCTGTTTTTT. This chain links TRBV7-2 with TRBJ2-2, with TRBD1 matching 7 bases. The germline V gene has CDR1 SGHTA and CDR2 FQGNSA. The CDR3 runs 17 residues. V lost 5 bases to trimming and J lost 3 bases; unmatched junction nucleotides: 12.

The chain combines TRBV11-1 with TRBJ2-1; D ambiguous. The V and J ends lost 6 bases and 7 bases respectively, with 22 bases between them. The CDR3 length is 16 residues. The V gene's germline CDR1 is SGHAT and CDR2 FQDESV (reference sequence). The CDR3 loop reads CASSPSAGRLPNEQFF. The CDR3 coding sequence is TGTGCCAGCAGTCCTTCGGCCGGGCGGCTGCCGAATGAGCAGTTCTTC.

This clonotype was observed a few times. This rearrangement joins TRBV20-1 to TRBJ2-3; 11 bases line up with TRBD2. CDR1 DFQATT and CDR2 SNEGSKA come from the germline V gene (reference sequence). The CDR3 loop spans 18 amino acids. V was clipped by 1 base and J by 0 bases; unmatched bases: 9. The CDR3 DNA reads as TGCAGTGCTAGAGGGCTAGCGGGGGGCCAATCTAGCACAGATACGCAGTATTTT. This gives the protein CSARGLAGGQSSTDTQYF.

In this sample, this clonotype turned up many times. CDR3 amino acids: CASSLVPAGFSYEQYF. DNA of the CDR3: TGTGCCAGCAGCTTAGTGCCTGCCGGATTCTCCTACGAGCAGTACTTC. The J gene is TRBJ2-7, the V gene TRBV7-2, with D hard to call. The germline V and J ends were trimmed by 1 base and 0 bases, with 13 bases remaining between them. Germline V gene data show CDR1 as SGHTA and CDR2 as FQGNSA. This CDR3 has 16 residues.

This clonotype was found many times. The chain is built from TRBV7-3 and TRBJ2-2; TRBD2 matches 15 bases. The CDR3 totals 19 residues. CDR1 SGHTA and CDR2 FQGTGA come from the germline V gene. V lost 5 bases, J lost 1 base, and 8 bases stayed unmatched. The CDR3 region has the DNA TGTGCCAGCAGCCCCTGGACTAGCGGGAGGGCCGTGAACACCGGGGAGCTGTTTTTT. Amino acids: CASSPWTSGRAVNTGELFF.

This clonotype was counted only a few times. This chain uses TRBV27 with TRBJ1-5; the D is unclear. This CDR3 is built from 15 residues. Germline assignment: CDR1 MNHEY and CDR2 SMNVEV (reference sequence). Trimming shortened V by 8 bases and J by 0 bases, and 14 bases separated the two germline ends. The CDR3: CASGRTSLSNQPQHF. The CDR3 region has the DNA TGTGCCAGCGGGCGGACTTCCCTTAGCAATCAGCCCCAGCATTTT.

This chain connects TRBV3-1 to TRBJ2-1; 7 bases match TRBD2. Germline V CDR1 and CDR2: LGHDT, YNNKEL (reference sequence). This CDR3 contains 17 residues. The J segment lost 1 base and the V segment lost 5 bases, leaving 11 bases of the junction unmatched. CDR3 sequence: CASSKRTSSGSYNEQFF. In nucleotides, the CDR3 is TGTGCCAGCAGCAAACGAACCTCTAGCGGTTCCTACAATGAGCAGTTCTTC.

To note about this clonotype: One junction end disagrees with the germline gene, perhaps due to a read error. The chain links TRBV20-1 to TRBJ1-4; D ambiguous. This CDR3 is 14 amino acids long. Germline-derived CDR1 and CDR2 are DFQATT and SNEGSKA (reference sequence). Here the CDR3 reads CSARPSATNEKLYF. CDR3 nucleotide sequence: TGCAGTGCTAGGCCGTCCGCAACTAATGAAAAACTGTATTTT.

This clonotype was picked up a small number of times. This chain uses TRBV3-1 with TRBJ2-2; D ambiguous. Germline CDR1 and CDR2: LGHDT and YNNKEL (reference sequence). The length of the CDR3 is 13 residues. The V end was cut by 8 bases, the J end by 6 bases, with 13 bases between. The CDR3 DNA is TGTGCCAGCGCACCAAAGGGCGCCGGGGAGCTGTTTTTT. The encoded protein is CASAPKGAGELFF.

The V gene is TRBV6-8, the J gene TRBJ2-1; TRBD2 matches at 9 bases. The V and J ends lost 5 bases and 1 base, in that order; junction bases with no gene match: 3. CDR3 length: 15 residues. Germline assignment: CDR1 MNHGY and CDR2 SAAAGT. CDR3 region: CASSPLAGSYNEQFF. The CDR3 DNA is TGTGCCAGCAGTCCCCTAGCGGGGTCCTACAATGAGCAGTTCTTC.

This clonotype was counted at least ten times. The V gene is TRBV28, the J gene TRBJ2-5; 7 nucleotides agree with TRBD2. V trimming: 7 bases; J trimming: 5 bases; junction bases outside the gene matches: 13. The CDR3 is 15 amino acids. Germline-derived CDR1 and CDR2 are MDHEN and SYDVKM. In nucleotides, the CDR3 is TGTGCCAGCAAGGCGGGAGATCTATTAGGGGAGACCCAGTACTTC. Translation gives CASKAGDLLGETQYF. The full variable domain, with the rest looked up from reference TRBV28 and TRBJ2-5, is DVKVTQSSRYLVKRTGEKVFLECVQDMDHENMFWYRQDPGLGLRLIYFSYDVKMKEKGDIPEGYSVSREKKERFSLILESASTNQTSMYLCASKAGDLLGETQYFGPGTRLLVL.

The chain couples TRBV3-1 to TRBJ1-2, with D perhaps TRBD1 (6 bases). The CDR3 spans 15 residues. Per the germline V gene, CDR1 is LGHDT and CDR2 is YNNKEL (reference sequence). V shed 4 bases and J shed 2 bases, with 14 bases lying between them. The CDR3, as DNA: TGTGCCAGCAGCCGAACAGGGAGGGCGAACTATGGCTACACCTTC. It codes for CASSRTGRANYGYTF.

In its sample, this clonotype was seen a few times. The chain is built from TRBV5-4 and TRBJ2-3; 13 bases fit TRBD2. Trimming cost V 2 bases and J 5 bases; bases outside gene matches: 5. This CDR3 has 16 residues. Germline V gives CDR1 SGHNT, CDR2 YYREEE (reference sequence). CDR3 loop: CASSFAGLAGEDTQYF. The CDR3, as DNA: TGTGCCAGCAGCTTTGCAGGACTAGCGGGAGAAGATACGCAGTATTTT. Filled out from reference TRBV5-4 and TRBJ2-3, the complete variable domain reads ETGVTQSPTHLIKTRGQQVTLRCSSQSGHNTVSWYQQALGQGPQFIFQYYREEENGRGNFPPRFSGLQFPNYSSELNVNALELDDSALYLCASSFAGLAGEDTQYFGPGTRLTVL.

The chain carries TRBV5-4 and TRBJ2-1, with 8 bases that match TRBD1. CDR3 length: 15 residues. V was pared by 3 bases and J by 8 bases, with 10 bases of the junction left unmatched. The germline CDR1 and CDR2 sequences are SGHNT and YYREEE (reference sequence). CDR3 sequence (DNA): TGTGCCAGCAGCTGGACCGGGACAGGTTACTATGAGCAGTTCTTC. Protein sequence: CASSWTGTGYYEQFF. The complete variable domain, with remaining parts taken from reference TRBV5-4 and TRBJ2-1, reads ETGVTQSPTHLIKTRGQQVTLRCSSQSGHNTVSWYQQALGQGPQFIFQYYREEENGRGNFPPRFSGLQFPNYSSELNVNALELDDSALYLCASSWTGTGYYEQFFGPGTRLTVL.

V usage is TRBV6-5 and J usage is TRBJ1-1; D is perhaps TRBD1 (5 bases). V was pared by 6 bases and J by 6 bases, with 14 bases between. Germline CDR1 is MNHEY and CDR2 is SVGAGI. This CDR3 contains 13 residues. The CDR3 sequence: CASRDRGIAEAFF. The CDR3 nucleotides read TGTGCCAGCAGGGACCGGGGGATCGCTGAAGCTTTCTTT.

With respect to this clonotype: A much larger clone is a single base away; this may be a read error. The chain recombines TRBV10-3 with TRBJ1-6, with D uncertain. Germline CDR1 is ENHRY and CDR2 is SYGVKD. V dropped 2 bases and J dropped 9 bases, with 14 bases sitting between them. This CDR3 spans 15 amino acids. The CDR3 DNA follows: TGTGCCATCAGTGAGGGACTGGGGTTTGGTTCACCCCTCCACTTT. It specifies CAISEGLGFGSPLHF.